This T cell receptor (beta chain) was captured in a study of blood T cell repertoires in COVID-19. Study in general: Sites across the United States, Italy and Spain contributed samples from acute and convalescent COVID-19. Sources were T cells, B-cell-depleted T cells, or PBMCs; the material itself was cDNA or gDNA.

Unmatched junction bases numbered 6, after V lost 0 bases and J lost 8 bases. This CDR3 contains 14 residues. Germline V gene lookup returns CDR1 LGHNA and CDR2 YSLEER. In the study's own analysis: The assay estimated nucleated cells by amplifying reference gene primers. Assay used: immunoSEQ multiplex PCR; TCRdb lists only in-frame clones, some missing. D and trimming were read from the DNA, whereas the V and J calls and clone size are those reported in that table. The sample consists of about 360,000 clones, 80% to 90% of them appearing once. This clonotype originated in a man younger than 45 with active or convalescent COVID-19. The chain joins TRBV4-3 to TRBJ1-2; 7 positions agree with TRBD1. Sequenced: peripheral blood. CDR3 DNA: TGCGCCAGCAGCCAAGAGGTCCGACAGGGCGGCTACACCTTC. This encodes CASSQEVRQGGYTF.